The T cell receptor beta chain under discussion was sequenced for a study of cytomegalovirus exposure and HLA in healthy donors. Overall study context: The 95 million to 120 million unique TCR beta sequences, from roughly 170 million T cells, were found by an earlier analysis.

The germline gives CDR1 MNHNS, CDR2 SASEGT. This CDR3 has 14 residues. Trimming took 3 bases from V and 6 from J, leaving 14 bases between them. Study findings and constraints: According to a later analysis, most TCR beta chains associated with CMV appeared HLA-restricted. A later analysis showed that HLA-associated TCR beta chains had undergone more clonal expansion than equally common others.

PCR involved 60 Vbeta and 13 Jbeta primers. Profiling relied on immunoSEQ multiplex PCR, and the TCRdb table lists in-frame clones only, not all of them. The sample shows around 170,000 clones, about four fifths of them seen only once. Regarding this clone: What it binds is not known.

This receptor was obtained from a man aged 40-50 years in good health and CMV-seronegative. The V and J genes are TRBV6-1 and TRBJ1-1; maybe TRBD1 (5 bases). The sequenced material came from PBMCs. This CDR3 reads CASSEYGGAAEAFF. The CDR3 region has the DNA TGTGCCAGCAGTGAGTATGGAGGGGCGGCTGAAGCTTTCTTT.